A selection of T cell receptor beta chains follows, all from one sample in a study of control samples from healthy donors and cancer patients. Method: immunoSEQ multiplex PCR; TCRdb's copy keeps in-frame clones and lacks some. The sample lists more than 85,000 clones, approximately 88% occurring once. Sequenced: PBMCs. The source of these receptors is a woman aged 60-75 years with lung cancer. The CDR3 runs from the conserved cysteine through the conserved F or W. The D gene is left open where the match is weak. Size is omitted from some rows. Given values are once, few, many or a class for expanded clones.

TRBJ1-1 | TRBD1 | TRBV5-1 | NA | CASSLVPPGQGAAFF | TGCGCCAGCAGCTTGGTCCCACCGGGACAGGGTGCAGCTTTCTTT
TRBJ1-1 | NA | TRBV4-2 | NA | CASSQDPGMNTEAFF | TGTGCCAGCAGCCAAGATCCAGGAATGAACACTGAAGCTTTCTTT
TRBJ1-5 | NA | TRBV4-1 | NA | CASSRTPSNQPQHF | TGCGCCAGCAGTCGTACACCTAGCAATCAGCCCCAGCATTTT
TRBJ2-2 | NA | TRBV28 | NA | CASTLADNTGELFF | TGTGCCAGCACCTTGGCCGACAACACCGGGGAGCTGTTTTTT
TRBJ2-1 | TRBD1 | TRBV11-3 | NA | CASSQGVGNEQFF | TGTGCCAGCAGCCAGGGGGTGGGCAATGAGCAGTTCTTC
TRBJ2-1 | TRBD2 | TRBV27 | NA | CASGGLANYNEQFF | TGTGCCAGCGGAGGACTAGCGAATTACAATGAGCAGTTCTTC
TRBJ1-1 | TRBD1 | TRBV2 | NA | CASSAWDRSTEAFF | TGTGCCAGCAGTGCCTGGGACAGGAGTACTGAAGCTTTCTTT
TRBJ2-5 | TRBD1 | TRBV4-3 | few | CASSRLTGGGETQYF | TGCGCCAGCAGCCGACTAACAGGGGGAGGAGAGACCCAGTACTTC
TRBJ2-6 | NA | TRBV5-1 | NA | CASSLLGRDSGANVLTF | TGCGCCAGCAGCTTGCTGGGCAGAGACTCTGGGGCCAACGTCCTGACTTTC
TRBJ1-1 | NA | TRBV14 | NA | CASSELMMNTEAFF | TGTGCCAGCAGCGAGCTTATGATGAACACTGAAGCTTTCTTT
TRBJ2-1 | NA | TRBV6-5 | NA | CASSYSGTSYNEQFF | TGTGCCAGCAGTTACTCGGGAACCTCCTACAATGAGCAGTTCTTC
TRBJ1-1 | NA | TRBV11-3 | NA | CASSGPGGTEAFF | TGTGCCAGCAGCGGACCGGGAGGCACTGAAGCTTTCTTT
TRBJ2-5 | NA | TRBV21-1 | once | CASSKGRVDQETQYF | TGTGCCAGCAGCAAAGGGCGGGTGGACCAAGAGACCCAGTACTTC
TRBJ1-6 | TRBD1 | TRBV25-1 | NA | CASRQTGGNSPLHF | TGTGCCAGCAGGCAAACAGGGGGTAATTCACCCCTCCACTTT
TRBJ1-2 | NA | TRBV9 | NA | CASSVGQREDGYTF | TGTGCCAGCAGCGTAGGGCAGCGGGAGGATGGCTACACCTTC
TRBJ1-2 | NA | TRBV7-2 | NA | CASSPGGQGYTF | TGTGCCAGCAGCCCCGGTGGACAGGGCTACACCTTC
TRBJ2-2 | TRBD1 | TRBV6-6 | NA | CASSYPTGVGTGELFF | TGTGCCAGCAGTTACCCGACAGGGGTTGGCACCGGGGAGCTGTTTTTT
TRBJ1-1 | NA | TRBV27 | NA | CASSLSSRGEAFF | TGTGCCAGCAGTCTAAGCTCGCGGGGTGAAGCTTTCTTT
TRBJ2-4 | NA | TRBV21-1 | NA | CAGSELLATAKKNIQYF | TGTGCCGGCAGCGAATTATTAGCTACAGCAAAGAAAAACATTCAGTACTTC
TRBJ1-2 | NA | TRBV7-2 | NA | CASSFSSYGYTF | TGTGCCAGCAGCTTTAGTAGTTATGGCTACACCTTC
TRBJ1-5 | NA | TRBV27 | NA | CASSRAGSNQPQHF | TGTGCCAGCAGCCGAGCAGGGTCCAATCAGCCCCAGCATTTT
TRBJ1-1 | NA | TRBV18 | NA | CASSPAGQNTEAFF | TGTGCCAGCTCACCAGCAGGGCAGAACACTGAAGCTTTCTTT
TRBJ1-4 | NA | TRBV25-1 | NA | CASSDYRANEKLFF | TGTGCCAGCAGTGATTACAGGGCTAATGAAAAACTGTTTTTT
TRBJ2-1 | TRBD1 | TRBV18 | NA | CASSPPPGGSYNEQFF | TGTGCCAGCTCACCTCCCCCAGGGGGCTCCTACAATGAGCAGTTCTTC
TRBJ2-5 | TRBD2 | TRBV6-1 | NA | CASSGPNSGGALETQYF | TGTGCCAGCAGTGGCCCCAATAGCGGGGGGGCCTTAGAGACCCAGTACTTC
TRBJ1-1 | TRBD1 | TRBV7-2 | NA | CASSSDRVETEAFF | TGTGCCAGCAGCTCAGACAGGGTAGAGACTGAAGCTTTCTTT
TRBJ2-1 | TRBD2 | TRBV7-3 | NA | CASSPSGRPPYNEQFF | TGTGCCAGCAGCCCTAGCGGGAGGCCCCCCTACAATGAGCAGTTCTTC
TRBJ2-7 | NA | TRBV6-1 | once | CASSEASLGVVGEQYF | TGTGCCAGCAGTGAAGCGTCCCTGGGCGTGGTAGGGGAGCAGTACTTC
TRBJ2-2 | TRBD1 | TRBV5-6 | NA | CASGQGPGELFF | TGTGCCAGCGGACAGGGTCCCGGGGAGCTGTTTTTT